These 8 T cell receptor beta chains were all obtained from the same sample, sequenced in a study of vaccination effects on CD4 cells after COVID-19. Measured with immunoSEQ multiplex PCR; TCRdb has only the in-frame clones, and not every one. The table lists approximately 37,000 clones, just under 75% of them singletons. Their antigens remain unidentified. Before sequencing, viral peptide pools were used by the ViraFEST assay to expand antigen-specific CD4+ T cells. Subsequent to a culture period of 10 to 11 days, CD4+ T cells were isolated. This individual contracted SARS-CoV-2 between March and December 2020, as verified by PCR. Sequenced here: CD4+ T cells from PBMCs cultured with a peptide pool, sampled before COVID-19 vaccination. The receptors originated from a human donor who had a prior SARS-CoV-2 infection.

The CDR3 sequence is CASSLGVSGLAQGQYF. CDR3 in DNA: TGTGCCAGCAGCTTAGGTGTGTCGGGACTCGCCCAGGGACAGTACTTC. The chain couples TRBV7-2 to TRBJ2-7, with a possible D match to TRBD2 (6 bases). V lost 1 base, J lost 10 bases, and 23 bases lay in between. This CDR3 contains 16 residues. Germline loops: CDR1 SGHTA, CDR2 FQGNSA.

This rearrangement joins TRBV5-1 to TRBJ2-5; tentative D call: TRBD1 (6 bases). The CDR3 extends over 13 amino acids. V lost 4 bases and J 2 bases, leaving 9 bases between the germline ends. Germline-derived CDR1 and CDR2 are SGHRS and YFSETQ. The CDR3 region is CASSRDRQETQYF. As DNA, the CDR3 is TGCGCCAGCAGCCGCGACAGGCAAGAGACCCAGTACTTC.

V gene TRBV11-3 combines with J gene TRBJ2-3; TRBD2 agrees at 11 bases. Germline-derived CDR1 and CDR2 are SGHNT and YENEEA. This CDR3 region has 17 residues. The V and J ends lost 1 base and 1 base, in that order; junction bases with no gene match: 4. The CDR3 DNA reads as TGTGCCAGCAGCTTAGCCCTACTAGCGGGAGGCACAGATACGCAGTATTTT. It translates to CASSLALLAGGTDTQYF.

The rearrangement joins TRBV10-3 to TRBJ2-3; TRBD2 agrees at 9 bases. The CDR3 has 15 residues. V lost 0 bases and J lost 7; bases outside the gene matches: 5. Looked up from germline, CDR1 is ENHRY and CDR2 is SYGVKD. This CDR3 is CAISESAGGKNTQYF. CDR3 DNA sequence: TGTGCCATCAGTGAGTCGGCGGGAGGGAAAAATACGCAGTATTTT.

The rearrangement links TRBV2 to TRBJ1-1; D remains unclear. The CDR3 runs to 15 residues. CDR1 and CDR2 (germline): SNHLY, FYNNEI. Trimming took off 4 bases at V and 4 bases at J, with 16 bases between the two ends. As DNA, the CDR3 is TGTGCCAGCAGTGGGCTAGGAAGTTGGGGCACTGAAGCTTTCTTT. Translating it yields CASSGLGSWGTEAFF.

The rearrangement uses TRBV10-3 and TRBJ2-7; a possible D gene is TRBD1 (6 bases). This CDR3 contains 17 residues. Germline values: CDR1 ENHRY, CDR2 SYGVKD. Trimming left V 2 bases short and J 2 bases short, with 19 bases between. The CDR3 nucleotides are TGTGCCATCAGTGAGACGCCCGGGACACATTTACCCTACGAGCAGTACTTC. It encodes CAISETPGTHLPYEQYF.

The V and J genes are TRBV13 and TRBJ2-7; 7 bases line up with TRBD1. V trimming: 2 bases; J trimming: 2 bases; junction bases outside the gene matches: 6. Germline CDR1 PRHDT, CDR2 FYEKMQ (reference sequence). The CDR3 has 15 amino acids. The CDR3 spells CASSLSRQGPYEQYF. The CDR3 DNA is TGTGCCAGCAGCTTAAGCAGACAGGGTCCCTACGAGCAGTACTTC.

The genes are TRBV2 and TRBJ1-5; D gene ambiguous. The germline V gene encodes CDR1 SNHLY and CDR2 FYNNEI. This CDR3 region has 14 residues. V gave up 4 bases and J gave up 0 bases, with 7 bases separating them. The CDR3 reads CASSGHISNQPQHF. As DNA, the CDR3 is TGTGCCAGCAGTGGGCATATTAGCAATCAGCCCCAGCATTTT.